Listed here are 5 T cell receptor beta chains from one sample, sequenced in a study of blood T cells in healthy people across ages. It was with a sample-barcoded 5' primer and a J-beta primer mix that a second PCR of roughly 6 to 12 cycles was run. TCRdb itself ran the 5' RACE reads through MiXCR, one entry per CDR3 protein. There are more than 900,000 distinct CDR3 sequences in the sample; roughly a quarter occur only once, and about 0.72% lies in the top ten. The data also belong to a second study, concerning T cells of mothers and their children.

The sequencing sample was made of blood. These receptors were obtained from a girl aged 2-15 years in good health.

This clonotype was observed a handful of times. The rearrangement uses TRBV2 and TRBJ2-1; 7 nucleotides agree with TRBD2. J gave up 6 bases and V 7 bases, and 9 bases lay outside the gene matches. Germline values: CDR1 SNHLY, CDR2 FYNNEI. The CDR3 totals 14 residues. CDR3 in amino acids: CASIGREIFNEQFF. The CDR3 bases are TGTGCCAGCATCGGGCGGGAGATTTTCAATGAGCAGTTCTTC. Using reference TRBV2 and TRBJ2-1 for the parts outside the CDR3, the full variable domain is EPEVTQTPSHQVTQMGQEVILRCVPISNHLYFYWYRQILGQKVEFLVSFYNNEISEKSEIFDDQFSVERPDGSNFTLKIRSTKLEDSAMYFCASIGREIFNEQFFGPGTRLTVL.

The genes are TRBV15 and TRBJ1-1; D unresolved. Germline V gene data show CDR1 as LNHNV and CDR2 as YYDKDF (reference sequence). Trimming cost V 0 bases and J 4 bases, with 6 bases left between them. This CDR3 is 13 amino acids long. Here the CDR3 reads CATSRDALTEAFF. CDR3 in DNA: TGTGCCACCAGCAGAGATGCTCTCACTGAAGCTTTCTTT. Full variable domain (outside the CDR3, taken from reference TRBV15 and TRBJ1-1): DAMVIQNPRYQVTQFGKPVTLSCSQTLNHNVMYWYQQKSSQAPKLLFHYYDKDFNNEADTPDNFQSRRPNTSFCFLDIRSPGLGDTAMYLCATSRDALTEAFFGQGTRLTVV.

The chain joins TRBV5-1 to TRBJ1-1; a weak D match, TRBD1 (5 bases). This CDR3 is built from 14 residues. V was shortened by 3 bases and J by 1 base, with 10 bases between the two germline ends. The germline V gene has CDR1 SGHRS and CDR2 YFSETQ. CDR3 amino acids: CASSWGPRNTEAFF. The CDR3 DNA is TGCGCCAGCAGCTGGGGACCGCGGAACACTGAAGCTTTCTTT.

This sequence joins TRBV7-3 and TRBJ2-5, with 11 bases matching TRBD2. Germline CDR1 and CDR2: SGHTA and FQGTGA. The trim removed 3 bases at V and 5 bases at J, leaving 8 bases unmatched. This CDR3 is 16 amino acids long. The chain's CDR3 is CASSFLSGRAGETQYF. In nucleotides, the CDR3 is TGTGCCAGCAGCTTCCTTAGCGGGAGGGCCGGGGAGACCCAGTACTTC.

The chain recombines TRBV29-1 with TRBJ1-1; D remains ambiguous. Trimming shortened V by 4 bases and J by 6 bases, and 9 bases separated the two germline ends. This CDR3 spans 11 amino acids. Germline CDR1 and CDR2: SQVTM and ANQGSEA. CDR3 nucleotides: TGCAGCGTTGCGGGCGAGCCTGAAGCTTTCTTT. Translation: CSVAGEPEAFF.